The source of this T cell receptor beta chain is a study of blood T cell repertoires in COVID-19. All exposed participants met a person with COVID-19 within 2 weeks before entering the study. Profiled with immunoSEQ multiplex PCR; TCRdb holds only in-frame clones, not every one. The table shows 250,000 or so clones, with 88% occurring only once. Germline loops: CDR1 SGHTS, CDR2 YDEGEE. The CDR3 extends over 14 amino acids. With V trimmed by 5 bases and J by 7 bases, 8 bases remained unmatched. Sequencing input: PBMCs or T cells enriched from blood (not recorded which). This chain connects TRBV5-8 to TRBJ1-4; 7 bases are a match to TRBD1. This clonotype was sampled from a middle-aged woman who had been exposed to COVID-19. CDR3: CASSPDREGEKLFF. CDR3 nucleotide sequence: TGTGCCAGCAGTCCCGACAGGGAAGGTGAAAAACTGTTTTTT.